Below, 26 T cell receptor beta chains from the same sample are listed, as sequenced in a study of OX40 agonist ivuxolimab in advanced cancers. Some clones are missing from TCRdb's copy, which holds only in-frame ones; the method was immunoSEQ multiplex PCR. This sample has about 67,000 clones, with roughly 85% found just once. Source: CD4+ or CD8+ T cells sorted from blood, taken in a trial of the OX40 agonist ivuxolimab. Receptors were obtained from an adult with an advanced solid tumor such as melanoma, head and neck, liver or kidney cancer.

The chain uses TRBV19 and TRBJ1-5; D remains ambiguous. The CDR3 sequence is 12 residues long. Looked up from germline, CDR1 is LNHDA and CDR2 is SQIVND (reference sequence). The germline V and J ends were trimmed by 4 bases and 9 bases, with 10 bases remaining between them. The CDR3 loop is CASSTPTLPQHF. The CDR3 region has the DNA TGTGCCAGTAGTACCCCTACGCTGCCCCAGCATTTT.

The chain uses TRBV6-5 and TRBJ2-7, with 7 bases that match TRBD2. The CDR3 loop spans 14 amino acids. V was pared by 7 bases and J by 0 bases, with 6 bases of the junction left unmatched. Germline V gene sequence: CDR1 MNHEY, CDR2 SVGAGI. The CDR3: CASKNGGSSYEQYF. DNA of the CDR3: TGTGCCAGCAAAAACGGGGGGAGCTCCTACGAGCAGTACTTC.

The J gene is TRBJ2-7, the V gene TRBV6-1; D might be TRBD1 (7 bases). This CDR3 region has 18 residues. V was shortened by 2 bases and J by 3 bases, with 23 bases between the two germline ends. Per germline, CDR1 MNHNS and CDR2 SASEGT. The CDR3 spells CASSERQGGFTGSYEQYF. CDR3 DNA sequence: TGTGCCAGCAGTGAACGTCAGGGGGGCTTTACGGGAAGCTACGAGCAGTACTTC.

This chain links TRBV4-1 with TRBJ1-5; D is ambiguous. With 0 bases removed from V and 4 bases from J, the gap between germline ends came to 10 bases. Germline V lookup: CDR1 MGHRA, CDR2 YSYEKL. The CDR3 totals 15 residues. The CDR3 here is CASSQDPAGNQPQHF. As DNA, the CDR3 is TGCGCCAGCAGCCAAGATCCGGCAGGAAATCAGCCCCAGCATTTT.

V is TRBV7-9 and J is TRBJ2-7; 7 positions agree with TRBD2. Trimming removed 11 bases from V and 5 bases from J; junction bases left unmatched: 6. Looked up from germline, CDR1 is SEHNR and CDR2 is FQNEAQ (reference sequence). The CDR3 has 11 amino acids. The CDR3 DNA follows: TGTGCCGGGGCTAGCGGTGACGAGCAGTACTTC. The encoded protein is CAGASGDEQYF.

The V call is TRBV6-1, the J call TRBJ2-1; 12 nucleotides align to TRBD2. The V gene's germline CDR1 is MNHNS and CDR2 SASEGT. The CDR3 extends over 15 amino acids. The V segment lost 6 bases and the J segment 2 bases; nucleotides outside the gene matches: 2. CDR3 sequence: CASSRTSGTYNEQFF. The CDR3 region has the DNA TGTGCCAGCAGCCGGACTAGCGGGACCTACAATGAGCAGTTCTTC.

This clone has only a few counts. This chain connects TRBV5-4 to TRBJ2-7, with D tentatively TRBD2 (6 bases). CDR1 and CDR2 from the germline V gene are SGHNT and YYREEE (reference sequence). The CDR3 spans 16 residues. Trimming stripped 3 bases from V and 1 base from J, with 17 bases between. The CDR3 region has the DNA TGTGCCAGCAGCTCGACCCGGTGGGGGGTTTCCTACGAGCAGTACTTC. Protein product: CASSSTRWGVSYEQYF. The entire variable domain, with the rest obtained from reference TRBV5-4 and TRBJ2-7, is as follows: ETGVTQSPTHLIKTRGQQVTLRCSSQSGHNTVSWYQQALGQGPQFIFQYYREEENGRGNFPPRFSGLQFPNYSSELNVNALELDDSALYLCASSSTRWGVSYEQYFGPGTRLTVT.

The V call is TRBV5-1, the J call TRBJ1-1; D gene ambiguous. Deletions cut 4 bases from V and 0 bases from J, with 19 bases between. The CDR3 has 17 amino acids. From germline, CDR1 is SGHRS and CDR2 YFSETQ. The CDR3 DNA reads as TGCGCCAGCAGCCCAGATCCGGTGCCATACATGAACACTGAAGCTTTCTTT. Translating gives CASSPDPVPYMNTEAFF.

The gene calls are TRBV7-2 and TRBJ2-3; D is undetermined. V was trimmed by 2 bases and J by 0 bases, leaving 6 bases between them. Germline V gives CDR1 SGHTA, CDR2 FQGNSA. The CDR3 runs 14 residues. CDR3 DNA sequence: TGTGCCAGCAGCTTACAGTCTAGCACAGATACGCAGTATTTT. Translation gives CASSLQSSTDTQYF.

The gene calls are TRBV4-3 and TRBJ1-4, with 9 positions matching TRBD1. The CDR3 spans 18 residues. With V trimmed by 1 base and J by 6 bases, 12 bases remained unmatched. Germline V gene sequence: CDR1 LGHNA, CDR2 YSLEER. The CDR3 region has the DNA TGCGCCAGCAGCCAAGCCCCATCTCGCCGGGACAGGGATGAAAAACTGTTTTTT. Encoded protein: CASSQAPSRRDRDEKLFF.

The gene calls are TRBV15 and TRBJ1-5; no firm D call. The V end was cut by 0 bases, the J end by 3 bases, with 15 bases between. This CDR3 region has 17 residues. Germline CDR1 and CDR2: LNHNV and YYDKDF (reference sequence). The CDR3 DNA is TGTGCCACCAGCAGAGATACGGTTACTGACTACAATCAGCCCCAGCATTTT. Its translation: CATSRDTVTDYNQPQHF. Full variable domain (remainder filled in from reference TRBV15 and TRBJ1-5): DAMVIQNPRYQVTQFGKPVTLSCSQTLNHNVMYWYQQKSSQAPKLLFHYYDKDFNNEADTPDNFQSRRPNTSFCFLDIRSPGLGDTAMYLCATSRDTVTDYNQPQHFGDGTRLSIL.

This CDR3 reads CASTLLRYEQFF. The CDR3 DNA reads TGTGCCAGCACTCTTCTACGTTATGAGCAGTTCTTC. The V call is TRBV2, the J call TRBJ2-1, with no clear D. Trimming removed 7 bases from V and 8 bases from J, with 12 bases in between. The CDR3 consists of 12 residues. Germline assignment: CDR1 SNHLY and CDR2 FYNNEI.

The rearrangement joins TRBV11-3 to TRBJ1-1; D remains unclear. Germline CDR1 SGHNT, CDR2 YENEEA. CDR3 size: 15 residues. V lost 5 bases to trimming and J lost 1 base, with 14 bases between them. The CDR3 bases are TGTGCCAGCAGCCATAGTCAGAGCGGGAACACTGAAGCTTTCTTT. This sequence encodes CASSHSQSGNTEAFF.

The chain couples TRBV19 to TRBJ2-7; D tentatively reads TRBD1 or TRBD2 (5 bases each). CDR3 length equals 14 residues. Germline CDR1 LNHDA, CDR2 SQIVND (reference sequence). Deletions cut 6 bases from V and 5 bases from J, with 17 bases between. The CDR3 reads CASRSDPGSNEQYF. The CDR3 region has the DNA TGTGCCAGTAGGTCCGACCCAGGGAGCAACGAGCAGTACTTC.

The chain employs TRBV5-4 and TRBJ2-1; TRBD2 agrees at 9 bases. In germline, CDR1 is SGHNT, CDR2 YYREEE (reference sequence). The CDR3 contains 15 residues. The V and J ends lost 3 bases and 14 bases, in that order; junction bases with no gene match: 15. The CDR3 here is CASSSAAAGGGPEFF. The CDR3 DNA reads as TGTGCCAGCAGCTCCGCCGCGGCGGGGGGGGGCCCGGAGTTCTTC.

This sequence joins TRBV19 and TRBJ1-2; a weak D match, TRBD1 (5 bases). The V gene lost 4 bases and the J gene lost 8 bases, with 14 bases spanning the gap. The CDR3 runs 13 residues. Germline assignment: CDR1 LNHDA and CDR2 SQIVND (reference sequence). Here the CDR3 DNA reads TGTGCCAGTAGTACGGGGCCGAAGTGGGGCTACACCTTC. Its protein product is CASSTGPKWGYTF.

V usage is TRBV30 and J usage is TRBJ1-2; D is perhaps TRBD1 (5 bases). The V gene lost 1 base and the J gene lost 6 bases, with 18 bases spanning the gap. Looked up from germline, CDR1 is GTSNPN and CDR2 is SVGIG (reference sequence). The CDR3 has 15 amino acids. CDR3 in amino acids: CAWSGSTDLRNGYTF. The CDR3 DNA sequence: TGTGCCTGGAGTGGCTCGACAGACCTGCGTAATGGCTACACCTTC.

The CDR3 DNA sequence: TGTGCCAGCAGCTCCAGGACTAGCGGGAGGGCCTACACCGGGGAGCTGTTTTTT. Encoded protein: CASSSRTSGRAYTGELFF. The rearrangement uses TRBV7-2 and TRBJ2-2; 15 nucleotides agree with TRBD2. CDR3 length equals 18 residues. The trim removed 4 bases at V and 3 bases at J, leaving 6 bases unmatched. Germline CDR1 SGHTA, CDR2 FQGNSA.

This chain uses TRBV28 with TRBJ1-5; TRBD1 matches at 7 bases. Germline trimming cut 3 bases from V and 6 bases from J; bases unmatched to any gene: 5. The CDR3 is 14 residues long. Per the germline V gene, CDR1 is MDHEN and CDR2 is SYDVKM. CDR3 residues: CASSLGPGGQPQHF. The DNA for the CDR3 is TGTGCCAGCAGTTTGGGACCAGGGGGTCAGCCCCAGCATTTT.

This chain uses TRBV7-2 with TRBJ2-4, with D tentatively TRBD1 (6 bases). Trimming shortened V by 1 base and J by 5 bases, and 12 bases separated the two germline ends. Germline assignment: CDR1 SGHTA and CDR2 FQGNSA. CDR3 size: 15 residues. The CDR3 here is CASSLDRVSENIQYF. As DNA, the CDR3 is TGTGCCAGCAGCTTAGACAGGGTCTCGGAAAACATTCAGTACTTC.

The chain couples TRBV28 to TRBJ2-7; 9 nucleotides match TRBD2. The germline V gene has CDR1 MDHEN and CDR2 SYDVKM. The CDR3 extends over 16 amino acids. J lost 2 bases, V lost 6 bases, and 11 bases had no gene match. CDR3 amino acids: CASSGVSGSPAYEQYF. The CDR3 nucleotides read TGTGCCAGCAGCGGTGTTAGCGGGAGTCCCGCCTACGAGCAGTACTTC.

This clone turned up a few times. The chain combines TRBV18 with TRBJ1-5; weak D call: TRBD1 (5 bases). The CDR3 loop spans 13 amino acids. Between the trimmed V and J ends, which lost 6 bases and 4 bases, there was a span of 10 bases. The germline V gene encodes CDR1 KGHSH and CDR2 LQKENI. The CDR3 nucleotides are TGTGCCAGCTCCCGGGACCAAAATCAGCCCCAGCATTTT. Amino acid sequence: CASSRDQNQPQHF.

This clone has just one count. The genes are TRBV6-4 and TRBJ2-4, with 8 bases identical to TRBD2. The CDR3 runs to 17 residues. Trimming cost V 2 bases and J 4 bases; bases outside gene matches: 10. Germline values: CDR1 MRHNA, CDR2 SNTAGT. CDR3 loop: CASSDPEWGLDKNIQYF. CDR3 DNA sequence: TGTGCCAGCAGTGACCCGGAATGGGGACTAGATAAAAACATTCAGTACTTC.

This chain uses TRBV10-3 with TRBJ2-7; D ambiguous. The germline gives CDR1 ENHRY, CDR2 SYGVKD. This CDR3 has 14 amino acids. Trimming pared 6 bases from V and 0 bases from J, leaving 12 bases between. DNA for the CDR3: TGTGCCATCAGGAAAGACGGAACCTCCTACGAGCAGTACTTC. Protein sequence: CAIRKDGTSYEQYF.

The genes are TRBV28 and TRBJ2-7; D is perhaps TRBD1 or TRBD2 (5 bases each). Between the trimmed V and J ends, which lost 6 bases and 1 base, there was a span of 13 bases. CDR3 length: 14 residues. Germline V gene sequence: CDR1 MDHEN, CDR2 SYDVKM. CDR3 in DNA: TGTGCCAGCAGATACGGGACGGCGTCCTACGAGCAGTACTTC. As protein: CASRYGTASYEQYF. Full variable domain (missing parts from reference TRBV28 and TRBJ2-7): DVKVTQSSRYLVKRTGEKVFLECVQDMDHENMFWYRQDPGLGLRLIYFSYDVKMKEKGDIPEGYSVSREKKERFSLILESASTNQTSMYLCASRYGTASYEQYFGPGTRLTVT.

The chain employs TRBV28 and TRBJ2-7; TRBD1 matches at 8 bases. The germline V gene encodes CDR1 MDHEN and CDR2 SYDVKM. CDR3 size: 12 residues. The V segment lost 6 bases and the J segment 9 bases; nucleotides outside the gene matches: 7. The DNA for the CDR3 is TGTGCCAGCAGGGACAGGGACCTCGGGCAGTACTTC. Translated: CASRDRDLGQYF.